The 25 T cell receptor beta chains given below trace back to one sample, sequenced in a study of radiotherapy plus CTLA-4 blockade in lung cancer. Here immunoSEQ multiplex PCR was the method, and the copy in TCRdb shows in-frame clones only, minus some. Among some 110,000 clones, around 75% were seen once, and the ten largest hold 4% to 6%. This specimen consisted of peripheral blood, obtained from a patient treated with radiotherapy plus ipilimumab. These receptors were collected from a human donor with non-small cell lung cancer who had a partial response to radiotherapy plus ipilimumab.

The chain couples TRBV18 to TRBJ2-4; 9 bases are shared with TRBD2. This CDR3 is 15 amino acids long. The V segment lost 2 bases and the J segment 8 bases; nucleotides outside the gene matches: 7. CDR1 KGHSH and CDR2 LQKENI come from the germline V gene. CDR3 nucleotides: TGTGCCAGCTCACCAAGAGCACTAGCGGGTGACATTCAGTACTTC. Translation gives CASSPRALAGDIQYF. The full variable domain, in which reference TRBV18 and TRBJ2-4 provide the parts outside the CDR3, is NAGVMQNPRHLVRRRGQEARLRCSPMKGHSHVYWYRQLPEEGLKFMVYLQKENIIDESGMPKERFSAEFPKEGPSILRIQQVVRGDSAAYFCASSPRALAGDIQYFGAGTRLSVL.

This clone was counted between two and nine times. The chain uses TRBV2 and TRBJ2-5; D is unclear. V lost 2 bases, J lost 0 bases, and 10 bases lay in between. The CDR3 contains 15 residues. Germline V lookup: CDR1 SNHLY, CDR2 FYNNEI. CDR3 in amino acids: CASSEFSTYQETQYF. As DNA, the CDR3 is TGTGCCAGCAGTGAATTTAGTACGTACCAAGAGACCCAGTACTTC.

J is TRBJ1-2 and V is TRBV7-9; TRBD1 aligns across 7 bases. Trimming removed 1 base from V and 8 bases from J; junction bases left unmatched: 1. The CDR3 runs to 12 residues. CDR1 and CDR2 from the germline V gene are SEHNR and FQNEAQ (reference sequence). The CDR3 bases are TGTGCCAGCAGCTTAGGGGGACAGGGCTACACCTTC. This gives the protein CASSLGGQGYTF.

In DNA, the CDR3 is TGTGCCAGCAGCTTAGGCTACGCTCAAGAGACCCAGTACTTC. Translation gives CASSLGYAQETQYF. The V gene is TRBV7-9, the J gene TRBJ2-5; D is unresolved. This CDR3 is built from 14 residues. The germline gives CDR1 SEHNR, CDR2 FQNEAQ (reference sequence). With 1 base removed from V and 2 bases from J, the gap between germline ends came to 8 bases.

In DNA form, the CDR3 reads TGTGCCAGCAGTAGGCGGGTCCCGGGGAGGCTTAGCTCCTACAATGAGCAGTTCTTC. Protein sequence: CASSRRVPGRLSSYNEQFF. The chain uses TRBV27 and TRBJ2-1; the D gene is possibly TRBD2 (6 bases). V was cut by 5 bases and J by 0 bases, with 23 bases left in between. The CDR3 contains 19 residues. CDR1 is MNHEY and CDR2 is SMNVEV in the germline V gene (reference sequence).

The chain joins TRBV5-1 to TRBJ1-5, with a tentative D call TRBD1 (6 bases). V lost 2 bases, J lost 3 bases, and 9 bases lay in between. Per the germline V gene, CDR1 is SGHRS and CDR2 is YFSETQ. This CDR3 region has 14 residues. In DNA form, the CDR3 reads TGCGCCAGCAGCTTCCGGGACACCAATCAGCCCCAGCATTTT. It translates to CASSFRDTNQPQHF.

This clone was seen repeatedly, ten times or more. The chain joins TRBV28 to TRBJ2-7; D is unclear. This CDR3 region has 13 residues. Germline V lookup: CDR1 MDHEN, CDR2 SYDVKM. The V end lost 2 bases, the J end lost 7 bases, and 12 bases lay between the germline ends. The CDR3 DNA follows: TGTGCCAGCAGTTTAATGAGATCCGGGGAGCAGTACTTC. Its translation is CASSLMRSGEQYF.

This clone has only one observation. The rearrangement links TRBV10-2 to TRBJ1-1; D remains ambiguous. Germline V gene data show CDR1 as WSHSY and CDR2 as SAAADI. V was cut by 1 base and J by 9 bases, with 9 bases left in between. This CDR3 spans 12 amino acids. For the CDR3, the DNA is TGCGCCAGCAGTGAGTTGGCTTCGCAAGCTTTCTTT. Amino acids: CASSELASQAFF.

CDR3 sequence reads: CASSRGQGAVTEAFF. In nucleotides, the CDR3 is TGTGCCAGCTCACGAGGACAGGGGGCCGTCACTGAAGCTTTCTTT. The chain is built from TRBV18 and TRBJ1-1; 11 nucleotides agree with TRBD1. Germline CDR1 and CDR2: KGHSH and LQKENI. Losses at the gene ends were 4 bases for V and 4 bases for J; bases not matched to a gene: 5. CDR3 size: 15 residues.

As regards this clone: Other DNA variants within this sample encode the same CDR3. CDR3 sequence: CASSPGTDYGYTF. The CDR3 bases are TGTGCCAGCTCGCCCGGGACAGACTATGGCTACACCTTC. This rearrangement joins TRBV18 to TRBJ1-2; TRBD1 matches at 7 bases. The CDR3 runs to 13 residues. The trim removed 6 bases at V and 3 bases at J, leaving 4 bases unmatched. CDR1 and CDR2 (germline): KGHSH, LQKENI.

The V and J genes are TRBV5-1 and TRBJ1-5, with D possibly matching TRBD1 (6 bases). CDR1 and CDR2 (germline): SGHRS, YFSETQ. The V end lost 0 bases, the J end lost 3 bases, and 13 bases lay between the germline ends. The CDR3 is 16 residues long. CDR3 region: CASSLGTDFLNQPQHF. DNA of the CDR3: TGCGCCAGCAGCTTGGGGACAGACTTCCTCAATCAGCCCCAGCATTTT.

The CDR3 DNA sequence: TGCAGTGCCCGGAGTCCCGATGGCTACACCTTC. Its translation: CSARSPDGYTF. The chain links TRBV20-1 to TRBJ1-2; D not resolved. The V end lost 6 bases, the J end lost 6 bases, and 11 bases lay between the germline ends. CDR1 and CDR2 from the germline V gene are DFQATT and SNEGSKA (reference sequence). This CDR3 spans 11 amino acids.

This chain uses TRBV7-9 with TRBJ2-6; the D gene is possibly TRBD1 (6 bases). Trimming pared 1 base from V and 4 bases from J, leaving 8 bases between. Germline V lookup: CDR1 SEHNR, CDR2 FQNEAQ (reference sequence). This CDR3 is 15 amino acids long. This CDR3 is CASSLVQGGANVLTF. Written as DNA, the CDR3 is TGTGCCAGCAGCTTAGTCCAGGGGGGGGCCAACGTCCTGACTTTC.

The chain employs TRBV28 and TRBJ1-1; D unresolved. Trimming pared 10 bases from V and 0 bases from J, leaving 12 bases between. This CDR3 is 13 amino acids long. Germline V gene sequence: CDR1 MDHEN, CDR2 SYDVKM. DNA of the CDR3: TGTGCCACCACCGGCAGGCTGAACACTGAAGCTTTCTTT. Protein sequence: CATTGRLNTEAFF.

This clone has a single count. The chain combines TRBV5-5 with TRBJ2-1; 11 bases fit TRBD2. The CDR3 contains 15 residues. Germline V gene lookup returns CDR1 SGHKS and CDR2 YYEKEE (reference sequence). V shed 2 bases, J shed 7 bases, and the junction held 5 bases outside the gene matches. Written as DNA, the CDR3 is TGTGCCAGCAGCTTTACTAGCGGGAGCACGAATGAGCAGTTCTTC. It yields the protein CASSFTSGSTNEQFF.

The V call is TRBV28, the J call TRBJ1-1; 10 bases are a match to TRBD1. The J segment lost 7 bases and the V segment lost 6 bases, leaving 5 bases of the junction unmatched. Per germline, CDR1 MDHEN and CDR2 SYDVKM. The CDR3 has 13 residues. The CDR3: CASRKGTGVEAFF. The DNA of the CDR3 is TGTGCCAGCAGAAAAGGGACAGGGGTTGAAGCTTTCTTT.

The gene calls are TRBV5-7 and TRBJ1-5; tentative D call: TRBD1 (5 bases). TRBV5-7 is an ORF, with its function uncertain. Trimming took 1 base from V and 5 from J, leaving 13 bases between them. The length of the CDR3 is 15 residues. CDR3 in amino acids: CASSLSGGRDQPQHF. CDR3 sequence (DNA): TGTGCCAGCAGCTTGTCGGGGGGGAGGGATCAGCCCCAGCATTTT.

The chain joins TRBV4-2 to TRBJ1-1, with TRBD1 matching 7 bases. The germline V gene encodes CDR1 LGHNA and CDR2 YNFKEQ. The CDR3 covers 13 residues. V was pared by 1 base and J by 7 bases, with 3 bases of the junction left unmatched. Here the CDR3 reads CASSQVAGGEAFF. The CDR3 coding sequence is TGTGCCAGCAGCCAAGTGGCAGGGGGTGAAGCTTTCTTT.

This chain links TRBV7-9 with TRBJ2-5; 10 bases match TRBD1. Germline V gene data show CDR1 as SEHNR and CDR2 as FQNEAQ (reference sequence). V gave up 3 bases and J gave up 3 bases; unmatched junction bases: 1. The CDR3 contains 14 residues. CDR3 nucleotides: TGTGCCAGCAGCTTGACAGGGGGCGAAGAGACCCAGTACTTC. This encodes CASSLTGGEETQYF.

With respect to this clone: Other nucleotide sequences in the sample specify the same CDR3. This chain uses TRBV6-5 with TRBJ1-5; 8 positions match TRBD1. The germline CDR1 and CDR2 sequences are MNHEY and SVGAGI. CDR3 size: 15 residues. After removal of 0 bases from V and 4 bases from J, the junction contained 2 bases not matched to a gene. The CDR3 loop is CASSYSDRGNQPQHF. The CDR3 DNA follows: TGTGCCAGCAGTTACTCTGACAGGGGTAATCAGCCCCAGCATTTT.

This chain joins TRBV5-6 and TRBJ2-2; D call uncertain. V lost 0 bases and J 4 bases, leaving 7 bases between the germline ends. This CDR3 is built from 14 residues. Germline V CDR1 and CDR2: SGHDT, YYEEEE. The CDR3 here is CASSLVTGTGELFF. CDR3 coding DNA: TGTGCCAGCAGCTTGGTGACGGGCACCGGGGAGCTGTTTTTT.

This clone came up a few times. The chain has TRBV4-1 and TRBJ2-7; 14 bases match TRBD2. Germline trimming cut 2 bases from V and 5 bases from J; bases unmatched to any gene: 8. Looked up from germline, CDR1 is MGHRA and CDR2 is YSYEKL. The CDR3 is made up of 17 amino acids. The DNA of the CDR3 is TGCGCCAGCAGCCAAAGACTAGCGGGAGGGCCTTTGGACGAGCAGTACTTC. It translates to CASSQRLAGGPLDEQYF.

V and J are TRBV29-1 and TRBJ2-7, with 8 bases aligning to TRBD1. V was clipped by 5 bases and J by 0 bases; unmatched bases: 6. In germline, CDR1 is SQVTM, CDR2 ANQGSEA. The CDR3 extends over 14 amino acids. The CDR3 DNA reads as TGCAGCGTTCGAAAGGGACAGGACTCCTACGAGCAGTACGTC. Translated, it gives CSVRKGQDSYEQYV.

Turning to this clone: Other DNA sequences in the sample encode the same CDR3. The V call is TRBV5-4, the J call TRBJ2-1, with 8 bases aligning to TRBD2. J lost 2 bases, V lost 0 bases, and 4 bases had no gene match. The CDR3 consists of 16 residues. CDR1 is SGHNT and CDR2 is YYREEE in the germline V gene (reference sequence). The CDR3 is CASSLEGSGTYNEQFF. In DNA, the CDR3 is TGTGCCAGCAGCTTGGAGGGTAGCGGGACCTACAATGAGCAGTTCTTC.

This chain uses TRBV2 with TRBJ2-1; 9 positions match TRBD2. CDR3 length: 16 residues. V lost 4 bases and J lost 8; bases outside the gene matches: 12. From germline, CDR1 is SNHLY and CDR2 FYNNEI. This CDR3 is CASSVGLAGESHEQFF. DNA of the CDR3: TGTGCCAGCAGTGTAGGGTTAGCGGGAGAGTCGCATGAGCAGTTCTTC.